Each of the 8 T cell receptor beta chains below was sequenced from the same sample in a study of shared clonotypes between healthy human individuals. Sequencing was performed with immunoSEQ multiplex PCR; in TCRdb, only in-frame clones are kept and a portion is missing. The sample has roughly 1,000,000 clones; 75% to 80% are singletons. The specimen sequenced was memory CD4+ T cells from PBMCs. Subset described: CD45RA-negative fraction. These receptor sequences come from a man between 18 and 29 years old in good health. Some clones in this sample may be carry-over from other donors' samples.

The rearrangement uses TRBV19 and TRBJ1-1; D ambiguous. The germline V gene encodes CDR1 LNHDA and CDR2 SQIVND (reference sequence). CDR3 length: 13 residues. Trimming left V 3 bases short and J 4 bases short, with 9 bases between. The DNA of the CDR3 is TGTGCCAGTAGTATGGCCGGGCTCACTGAAGCTTTCTTT. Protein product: CASSMAGLTEAFF.

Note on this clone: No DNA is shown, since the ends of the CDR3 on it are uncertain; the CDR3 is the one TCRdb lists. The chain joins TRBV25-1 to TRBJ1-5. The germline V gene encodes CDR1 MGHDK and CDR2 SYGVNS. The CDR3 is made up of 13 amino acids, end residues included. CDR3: CASSTSGAQPQHF.

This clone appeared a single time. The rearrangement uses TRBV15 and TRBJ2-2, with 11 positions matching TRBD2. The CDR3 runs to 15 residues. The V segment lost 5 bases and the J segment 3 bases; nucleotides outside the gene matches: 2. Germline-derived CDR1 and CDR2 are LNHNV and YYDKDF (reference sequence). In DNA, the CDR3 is TGTGCCACCAGCTGGACTAGCGGGTACACCGGGGAGCTGTTTTTT. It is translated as CATSWTSGYTGELFF.

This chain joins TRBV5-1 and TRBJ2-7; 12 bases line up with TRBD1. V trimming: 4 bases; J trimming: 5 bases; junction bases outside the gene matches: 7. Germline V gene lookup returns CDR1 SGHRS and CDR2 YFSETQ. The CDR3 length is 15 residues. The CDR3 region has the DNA TGCGCCAGCAGCCCCCGGGACAGGGGGCGCGACGAGCAGTACTTC. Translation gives CASSPRDRGRDEQYF.

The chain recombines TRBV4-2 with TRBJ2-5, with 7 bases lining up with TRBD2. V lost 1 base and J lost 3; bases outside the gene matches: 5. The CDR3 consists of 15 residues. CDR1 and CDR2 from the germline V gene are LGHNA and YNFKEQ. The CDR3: CASSQAWLAEETQYF. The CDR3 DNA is TGTGCCAGCAGCCAAGCGTGGCTAGCGGAAGAGACCCAGTACTTC.

The CDR3 bases are TGTGCCTGGAGTGTACGGAGGTCTCGAGATGGCTACACCTTC. Translation: CAWSVRRSRDGYTF. The genes are TRBV30 and TRBJ1-2; D not resolved. The CDR3 is 14 amino acids. V lost 0 bases, J lost 6 bases, and 14 bases lay in between. CDR1 and CDR2 (germline): GTSNPN, SVGIG (reference sequence).

The CDR3 DNA reads as TGTGCCAGCCGCCCGGCGGGAGGGAGGAACACTGAAGCTTTCTTT. As protein: CASRPAGGRNTEAFF. The V call is TRBV6-5, the J call TRBJ1-1; no definite D call. V was trimmed by 8 bases and J by 1 base, leaving 17 bases between them. Germline values: CDR1 MNHEY, CDR2 SVGAGI. This CDR3 has 15 amino acids.

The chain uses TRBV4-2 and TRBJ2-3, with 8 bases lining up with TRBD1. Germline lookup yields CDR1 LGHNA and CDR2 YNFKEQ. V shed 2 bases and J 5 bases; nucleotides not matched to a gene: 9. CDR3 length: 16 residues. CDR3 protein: CASSQLIQGEIDTQYF. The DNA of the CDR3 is TGTGCCAGCAGCCAACTTATACAGGGGGAAATAGATACGCAGTATTTT.